This T cell receptor beta chain was observed in a study of shared clonotypes between healthy human individuals. The authors divided CD4+ cells into CD45RA+ naive and CD45RA-negative memory subsets. Study-level findings and limits: Clonotype sharing among donors was expected to depend on sequencing depth.

The table came from immunoSEQ multiplex PCR; TCRdb's copy has only in-frame clones and leaves some out. The sample lists some 2,500,000 clones, 85% to 95% occurring once. Concerning this clone: Its antigen is not known. Other DNA sequences in this sample translate to the same CDR3.

CDR1 and CDR2 (germline): SGHRS, YFSETQ. V was clipped by 5 bases and J by 2 bases, with 13 bases between them. This CDR3 is 14 amino acids long. This clonotype was sampled from a man in his late teens or twenties in good health. Some clones in this sample may be carry-over from other donors' samples. The sample consisted of naive CD4+ T cells from PBMCs. The sample's subset: CD45RA+ positively selected. The chain uses TRBV5-1 and TRBJ2-5; no clear D. The CDR3: CASSPGHLQETQYF. DNA for the CDR3: TGCGCCAGCAGTCCCGGGCACCTTCAAGAGACCCAGTACTTC.